This T cell receptor (beta chain) was found in a study of cytomegalovirus exposure and HLA in healthy donors (dated by TCRdb to the late 2010s). Regarding the study in general: An earlier analysis of 587 of the donors reported around 280 Gb of sequence data and 95 million to 130 million unique TCR beta sequences obtained from about 180 million T cells. Along with the 666-subject first cohort, a separate validation cohort of over 90 different subjects was used. The study aimed to test whether signatures of past pathogen exposure could be identified by cataloging public T cell receptors. About 5 DR-DQ haplotypes were handled as single units for association and clustering, since linkage in the cohort was strong. Among the approximately 400 genotyped donors, around 81% belonged to the genetic ancestry cluster associated with self-reported Caucasian donors. The T cell repertoires of 666 subjects were profiled by immunosequencing and related to cytomegalovirus serostatus. HLA typing covered class I and class II loci at four-digit resolution. The number of donors typed differed by locus, with roughly 629-640 for A, B, C, DRB1 and DQB1, more than 500 for DQA1, 600 to 610 for DPA1, and some 450 for DPB1. An early release that covered about 640 HLA-typed donors contained about 290 gigabases of sequencing data and 85 million to 100 million unique TCR sequences. To decide whether each TCR beta V gene segment behaved as functional or pseudogenic, an earlier analysis of approximately 590 of the donors relied on high-throughput TCR beta sequencing. The later analysis used no new phenotypic data to find candidate immune exposures, relying instead on TCR beta sequences and their occurrence across donors. All discovery cohort repertoires had been generated on a single sequencing platform. Donor age, sex, ethnicity and CMV serostatus were compiled alongside the repertoire data. To study patterns of TCR occurrence, a later analysis re-analyzed previously published TCR beta repertoires from 650 to 750 donors and added high-resolution HLA genotyping. The study combined high-throughput TCR immunosequencing, statistical association of individual TCRs with disease status, and machine learning to predict cytomegalovirus infection status. Among some 400 genotyped donors of the cohort, an average of roughly 230,000 unique TCR beta nucleotide sequences was sequenced per donor, of which roughly 17% were non-productive. A later genetic analysis took genome-wide SNP genotypes for about 55% of the roughly 670 donors and used that subset as a discovery cohort. General findings and caveats noted by the study authors: According to the authors, the approach could potentially be generalized to other disease states and immunological phenotypes. Most TCR sequences were seen in very few donors, while some public TCRs were found in many individuals. Correlated functional status among segregating V segments might be attributable to linkage disequilibrium, but an unknown experimental factor could not be ruled out. In a later analysis, HLA-associated TCR beta chains showed more clonal expansion and lower generation probabilities than non-associated chains that were equally common. A total of about 150 TCR beta chains were listed by the study as associated with cytomegalovirus. Only TCR beta chains were sequenced in this cohort, and the absence of alpha or paired-chain data limited detectable features. CMV serostatus was the only immune exposure information available for the cohort. Broadly in line with IMGT annotations, most TCR beta V segments showed up in productive rearrangements about 87% or about 30% of the time in an earlier analysis of a few hundred of the donors. A further reported finding was that TCR beta sequences accurately predicted the HLA-A and HLA-B alleles for most subjects in the first cohort. In a later analysis, TCR association rates were found to vary across HLA loci, with the most associated TCRs seen for DRB1 alleles and the fewest for HLA-C alleles. A later analysis associated 15,000 to 20,000 TCR beta sequences with specific HLA alleles at a false discovery rate of 0.05. Several of the top co-occurrence clusters appeared to be linked to parvovirus B19, influenza, CMV and Epstein-Barr virus, according to a later analysis. V-gene and J-gene trimming of TCR beta chains was associated with a missense DCLRE1C variant in a later genetic analysis, and the association was replicated in an independent cohort. HLA typing was unavailable for some donors at each locus, so association tests used only the typed subset. Cytomegalovirus status was reported to be diagnosed by the classifier with high specificity and sensitivity in both the original and validation cohorts. The presence/absence analyses assumed that sequencing depth was roughly uniform across donors, and that assumption may not be true. Some IMGT-functional V segments, including TRBV6-2 and TRBV6-3, could not be distinguished by the 87-base-pair reads and were therefore excluded. The earlier analysis of fewer than 750 of the donors excluded fewer than 20 rarely observed V segments, including chromosome 9 orphons, because counts were too low. A cluster of highly shared sequence variants was judged likely to be a technical artifact of the sequencing pipeline. Most CMV-associated TCR beta chains appeared to be HLA-restricted in a later analysis, and the HLA associations seemed to be driven largely by CMV exposure. In vitro tests confirmed that a few of the cytomegalovirus-associated TCR beta chains recognize cytomegalovirus antigens. Assigning TCR associations to individual alleles was difficult when HLA alleles, especially DR and DQ, strongly co-occurred. In a later genetic analysis, fewer N-insertions in productive TCRs were reported among donors in an Asian-associated ancestry cluster than the approximately 710-donor mean.

Preparation of the library involved the immunoSEQ multiplex PCR assay. The multiplex PCR relied on a mix of 60 forward primers for TCR Vbeta segments and 13 reverse primers for TCR Jbeta segments. The CDR3 region of rearranged TCR beta genes was amplified from genomic DNA by a multiplex PCR assay. The Illumina HiSeq System was used to sequence the amplified TCR beta libraries as 87-base-pair reads. In the source study's methods: A later analysis tallied some 79 million unique TCR beta chains across the approximately 670 repertoires, and 10 million to 11 million of those chains were shared by two or more donors. To remove PCR and sequencing errors, raw reads were error-corrected and collapsed into unique sequences using a nearest-neighbor algorithm that merged closely related sequences. To assign V, D and J gene segments, CDR3 sequences were aligned to IMGT reference sequences. For a sequence to be retained, at least a six-nucleotide match to both a V gene segment and a J gene segment was required. A rearrangement was called productive if the CDR3 had no stop codons and remained in frame with V and J, and every other rearrangement was called non-productive. Following IMGT convention, CDR3 was defined as the stretch from the second conserved V-encoded cysteine up to the conserved J-encoded phenylalanine. Sequences without an unambiguous match to a single V gene segment were excluded from the earlier analysis of almost 600 of the donors. In an earlier analysis of approximately 550 of the donors, V segments were called functional above 56.7% productive rearrangements and were called segregating when the between-donor standard deviation exceeded 5%. A statistical classification framework was built to diagnose cytomegalovirus status from the catalog of TCR beta chain sequences. In a later analysis, V and J genes were assigned by comparing TCR nucleotide sequences against IMGT/GENE-DB human TR gene sequences. The TCRdist pipeline was used in a later analysis to assign CDR3 sequences and most-parsimonious VDJ recombination scenarios. In a later analysis, each TCR beta chain was defined by its CDR3 amino acid sequence together with its V-gene family, and reads without a unique V-gene family were excluded. As a way to deal with suspected cross-contamination and a sequencing artifact, a later analysis dropped 640 or so nucleotide sequences that were highly shared and had low generation probability. In a later analysis, a clonal expansion index was calculated for each public chain from normalized within-repertoire ranks of inferred template counts. A later analysis computed generation probabilities with a VDJ recombination model fitted to out-of-frame rearrangements, and checked the results against IGoR. In a later analysis, hypergeometric tests were used to score TCR-TCR, TCR-HLA and TCR-CMV co-occurrence, with a repertoire-size bias correction applied to TCR pairs. In a later analysis, false discovery rates were estimated by permuting HLA or CMV assignments 20 times. In a later analysis, co-occurring TCRs were grouped using DBSCAN, and TCRdist sequence similarity was added for clustering within HLA-allele-positive subsets. Co-occurrence clustering excluded repertoires with fewer than 30,000 or more than 120,000 public chains, plus five with anomalous nucleotide sharing. The immuneACCESS repertoire file appears here via TCRdb, limited to in-frame rearrangements. These files lack a portion of the clones; in checked studies, under half of the deficit traces to unresolved V genes, and the cause of the others is not known. V and J calls and clone size are copied from that table; D and trimming were computed from the DNA. The sample table lists roughly 150,000 clones, 70% to 75% of them with a count of one. The ten largest clones capture roughly 4.5% of the sample.

The sample holds a few counts of this clone. Its binding antigen is unknown. Qualities for individual bases were not recorded, and no much larger clone is one base off. In total, approximately 610 healthy bone marrow donors made up the cohort. All cohort members were sampled while nominally healthy, although unrecorded immune exposures were likely present. The donor tested CMV seropositive and was one of the 289 seropositive cohort members. A peripheral blood sample was provided by each donor, and peripheral blood mononuclear cells were used for TCR beta sequencing. Genomic DNA was extracted from the blood cell samples with the Qiagen DNeasy Blood Extraction Kit. CDR1 and CDR2, per the germline V gene, are SGHDT and YYEEEE. A distance of 9 bases separates the germline ends of V and J, which lose 3 bases and 0 bases respectively. The CDR3 sequence holds 14 residues, the cysteine and phenylalanine included. The read is trimmed to its CDR3 DNA, 42 bases read in frame from base 1.

The rearranged chain carries TRBV5-6 and TRBJ1-1; the D gene is perhaps TRBD1, on 5 matching bases. The sequenced material came from PBMCs. This clonotype originated in a man younger than 35 in good health and CMV-seropositive. Here the CDR3 is given as CASSWGGLNTEAFF. Read as DNA, the sequence is TGTGCCAGCAGCTGGGGGGGGTTGAACACTGAAGCTTTCTTT.